This TCR beta chain comes out of a study of early T cells in non-severe SARS-CoV-2 infection. This clonotype appeared many times. Individual cDNA molecules received unique molecular identifiers. TCRdb re-derived calls from the 5' RACE reads in MiXCR, one entry per CDR3 protein. The repertoire holds around 58,000 distinct CDR3 sequences, with about 15% as singletons. V gave up 5 bases and J gave up 2 bases, with 16 bases separating them. CDR1 is SGHVS and CDR2 is FQNEAQ in the germline V gene. The CDR3 spans 15 residues. This rearrangement joins TRBV7-8 to TRBJ2-7; TRBD1 might be the D (6 bases). This sample comprised whole blood, obtained at baseline. The origin of this receptor is an adult who was a healthcare worker with PCR-confirmed SARS-CoV-2 infection or an uninfected control (not recorded which). CDR3: CASSPPGESTYEQYF. In nucleotides, the CDR3 is TGTGCCAGCAGCCCCCCAGGGGAGAGCACCTACGAGCAGTACTTC.